This T cell receptor (beta chain) was sequenced in a study of shared clonotypes between healthy human individuals. General study results and limits: Four donors shared about 4.5% of their naive CD4 clonotypes.

Profiled with immunoSEQ multiplex PCR; TCRdb holds only in-frame clones, not every one. The profile covers 330,000 or so clones, with more than 60% appearing a single time and about 10% taken by the ten largest. Only one count was recorded for this clone. Its specificity is not known. Germline V gene data show CDR1 as SGHRS and CDR2 as YFSETQ. Trimming removed 0 bases from V and 1 base from J, with 11 bases in between. There are 15 residues in the CDR3. The sequenced sample was memory CD4+ T cells sorted from blood. Subset defined: CD45RA-negative fraction. This sequence joins TRBV5-1 and TRBJ2-7; no clear D gene. The TCR originated in a man in his thirties or forties in good health. This CDR3 reads CASSLGQVVSYEQYF. The CDR3 DNA reads as TGCGCCAGCAGCTTGGGGCAGGTCGTTTCCTACGAGCAGTACTTC.